The 20 T cell receptor beta chains in this list originate from one sample, sequenced in a study of blood T cell repertoires in COVID-19. Here immunoSEQ multiplex PCR was the method, and the copy in TCRdb shows in-frame clones only, minus some. The repertoire includes some 120,000 clones, 90% of them detected once, and under 2% sits in the top ten. Sequencing input: peripheral blood. The receptors originated from a human donor with active COVID-19. The donor label of this sample is uncertain.

In nucleotides, the CDR3 is TGCGCCAGCAGCCCCGGGCAACTAGCGGGGGGGTACAATGAGCAGTTCTTC. Protein sequence: CASSPGQLAGGYNEQFF. The chain employs TRBV4-3 and TRBJ2-1, with 13 bases identical to TRBD2. Germline V gene lookup returns CDR1 LGHNA and CDR2 YSLEER. The CDR3 totals 17 residues. The V and J ends lost 4 bases and 4 bases, in that order; junction bases with no gene match: 7.

This clone was found once. This chain connects TRBV6-1 to TRBJ1-3; a weak D match, TRBD1 (5 bases). V was trimmed by 1 base and J by 0 bases, leaving 10 bases between them. Germline CDR1 MNHNS, CDR2 SASEGT. The length of the CDR3 is 16 residues. The CDR3 reads CASSEGGATSGNTIYF. In DNA form, the CDR3 reads TGTGCCAGCAGTGAAGGGGGCGCGACCTCTGGAAACACCATATATTTT.

V is TRBV29-1 and J is TRBJ2-2; TRBD2 aligns across 9 bases. The CDR3 loop spans 15 amino acids. V dropped 4 bases and J dropped 7; count of bases not matched to a gene: 10. The germline gives CDR1 SQVTM, CDR2 ANQGSEA. The CDR3 loop is CSVVLRGGTVGELFF. Written as DNA, the CDR3 is TGCAGCGTTGTCCTGCGGGGGGGTACTGTCGGGGAGCTGTTTTTT.

This sequence joins TRBV7-9 and TRBJ2-7, with TRBD1 matching over 7 bases. The length of the CDR3 is 12 residues. CDR1 and CDR2 from the germline V gene are SEHNR and FQNEAQ (reference sequence). V was pared by 3 bases and J by 6 bases, with 2 bases of the junction left unmatched. The CDR3 is CASSFSGGEQYF. Here the CDR3 DNA reads TGTGCCAGCAGCTTCTCAGGGGGCGAGCAGTACTTC.

V gene TRBV7-6 combines with J gene TRBJ1-6; possibly TRBD1 for D (5 bases). Germline loops: CDR1 SGHVS, CDR2 FNYEAQ. V lost 4 bases and J 6 bases, leaving 13 bases between the germline ends. This CDR3 is built from 15 residues. The chain's CDR3 is CASSSAVGANSPLHF. DNA of the CDR3: TGTGCCAGCAGCTCGGCGGTAGGGGCTAATTCACCCCTCCACTTT.

Points on this clone: The junction does not match germline at one end; this may be a read error. The gene calls are TRBV7-7 and TRBJ2-3; D is ambiguous. The CDR3 is 13 residues long. The germline V gene encodes CDR1 SSHAT and CDR2 FNYEAQ (reference sequence). The CDR3 nucleotides are TGTGCTAGCAGCCCCCAGTCAGTCAGTGCGCAGTATTTT. Protein: CASSPQSVSAQYF. The variable domain in full, with the rest retrieved from reference TRBV7-7 and TRBJ2-3, is GAGVSQSPRYKVTKRGQDVTLRCDPISSHATLYWYQQALGQGPEFLTYFNYEAQPDKSGLPSDRFSAERPEGSISTLTIQRTEQRDSAMYRCASSPQSVSAQYFGPGTRLTVL.

This clone turned up a few times. This rearrangement joins TRBV7-9 to TRBJ2-7; possibly TRBD1 for D (6 bases). V lost 5 bases and J lost 6, with 14 bases in between. The CDR3 is 13 amino acids. Germline V gene lookup returns CDR1 SEHNR and CDR2 FQNEAQ (reference sequence). CDR3 loop: CASSRATGREQYF. In DNA form, the CDR3 reads TGTGCCAGCAGCCGCGCCACAGGGCGCGAGCAGTACTTC. Full variable domain (remainder filled in from reference TRBV7-9 and TRBJ2-7): DTGVSQNPRHKITKRGQNVTFRCDPISEHNRLYWYRQTLGQGPEFLTYFQNEAQLEKSRLLSDRFSAERPKGSFSTLEIQRTEQGDSAMYLCASSRATGREQYFGPGTRLTVT.

The chain recombines TRBV4-1 with TRBJ1-2; TRBD1 agrees at 11 bases. There are 14 residues in the CDR3. Per the germline V gene, CDR1 is MGHRA and CDR2 is YSYEKL. After removal of 6 bases from V and 4 bases from J, the junction contained 4 bases not matched to a gene. The CDR3 coding sequence is TGCGCCAGCAGTCCTGGGACAGGGGGCTATGGCTACACCTTC. Its protein is CASSPGTGGYGYTF.

V and J are TRBV11-2 and TRBJ1-5; unclear D gene. Deletions cut 4 bases from V and 4 bases from J, with 11 bases between. CDR1 and CDR2 (germline): SGHAT, FQNNGV. CDR3 size: 14 residues. The CDR3 region has the DNA TGTGCCAGCAGCTCCCGGTCGGGTAATCAGCCCCAGCATTTT. Translated, it gives CASSSRSGNQPQHF.

The V gene is TRBV5-1, the J gene TRBJ1-4; D is possibly TRBD1 (5 bases). In germline, CDR1 is SGHRS, CDR2 YFSETQ. Trimming cost V 0 bases and J 10 bases, with 13 bases left between them. This CDR3 spans 14 amino acids. CDR3 coding DNA: TGCGCCAGCAGCTTGGATCCGGACACAGGAAAACTGTTTTTT. This sequence encodes CASSLDPDTGKLFF.

The chain carries TRBV7-9 and TRBJ1-6; a possible D gene is TRBD1 (5 bases). This CDR3 spans 15 amino acids. Trimming pared 4 bases from V and 10 bases from J, leaving 17 bases between. CDR1 and CDR2 from the germline V gene are SEHNR and FQNEAQ (reference sequence). The CDR3, as DNA: TGTGCCAGCAGCTCAAGGCGGGGGGAAAAATCACCCCTCCACTTT. This translates into CASSSRRGEKSPLHF.

J is TRBJ2-5 and V is TRBV18; no reliable D call. Trimming shortened V by 0 bases and J by 6 bases, and 11 bases separated the two germline ends. The CDR3 spans 14 residues. Looked up from germline, CDR1 is KGHSH and CDR2 is LQKENI. DNA for the CDR3: TGTGCCAGCTCACCACCTACCTCTGCGCAGACCCAGTACTTC. It yields the protein CASSPPTSAQTQYF. Supplemented by reference TRBV18 and TRBJ2-5, the full variable domain reads NAGVMQNPRHLVRRRGQEARLRCSPMKGHSHVYWYRQLPEEGLKFMVYLQKENIIDESGMPKERFSAEFPKEGPSILRIQQVVRGDSAAYFCASSPPTSAQTQYFGPGTRLLVL.

The chain employs TRBV10-3 and TRBJ2-7; no clear D gene. Trimming removed 0 bases at V and 5 bases at J, with 2 bases between. CDR1 is ENHRY, CDR2 SYGVKD, per germline. This CDR3 has 11 residues. The CDR3 DNA reads as TGTGCCATCAGTGAGTCCAACGAGCAGTACTTC. Amino acid sequence: CAISESNEQYF.

This clone was detected only once. The J gene is TRBJ2-3, the V gene TRBV11-2, with 10 positions matching TRBD1. The germline V gene encodes CDR1 SGHAT and CDR2 FQNNGV. CDR3 size: 19 residues. V shed 4 bases and J 8 bases; nucleotides not matched to a gene: 21. CDR3 in amino acids: CASSSTGTGELGDLITQYF. In DNA form, the CDR3 reads TGTGCCAGCAGCTCCACCGGGACAGGGGAATTGGGAGATTTAATTACGCAGTATTTT. The whole variable domain, remainder taken from reference TRBV11-2 and TRBJ2-3, is EAGVAQSPRYKIIEKRQSVAFWCNPISGHATLYWYQQILGQGPKLLIQFQNNGVVDDSQLPKDRFSAERLKGVDSTLKIQPAKLEDSAVYLCASSSTGTGELGDLITQYFGPGTRLTVL.

The V call is TRBV7-2, the J call TRBJ1-1, with 9 bases that match TRBD1. Germline lookup yields CDR1 SGHTA and CDR2 FQGNSA. This CDR3 has 15 amino acids. V dropped 5 bases and J dropped 4; count of bases not matched to a gene: 8. CDR3 DNA sequence: TGTGCCAGCAGCACGGGACAGGGTCAGACCACTGAAGCTTTCTTT. Its translation is CASSTGQGQTTEAFF.

The rearrangement joins TRBV6-5 to TRBJ2-5; TRBD1 aligns across 8 bases. The length of the CDR3 is 15 residues. Germline values: CDR1 MNHEY, CDR2 SVGAGI. The V segment lost 4 bases and the J segment 7 bases; nucleotides outside the gene matches: 11. The CDR3 loop reads CASSFQVTGVRTQYF. Here the CDR3 DNA reads TGTGCCAGCAGTTTCCAAGTGACAGGGGTGCGGACCCAGTACTTC.

The rearrangement joins TRBV19 to TRBJ1-5, with D hard to call. Germline loops: CDR1 LNHDA, CDR2 SQIVND (reference sequence). The V and J ends lost 0 bases and 5 bases respectively, with 11 bases between them. The CDR3 totals 15 residues. CDR3 DNA: TGTGCCAGTAGTATAGATCCGGAGGTTTATCAGCCCCAGCATTTT. It codes for CASSIDPEVYQPQHF. Variable domain in full (rest from reference TRBV19 and TRBJ1-5): DGGITQSPKYLFRKEGQNVTLSCEQNLNHDAMYWYRQDPGQGLRLIYYSQIVNDFQKGDIAEGYSVSREKKESFPLTVTSAQKNPTAFYLCASSIDPEVYQPQHFGDGTRLSIL.

This rearrangement joins TRBV27 to TRBJ1-1; weak D call: TRBD1 (6 bases). CDR1 and CDR2 (germline): MNHEY, SMNVEV (reference sequence). Trimming stripped 8 bases from V and 2 bases from J, with 21 bases between. This CDR3 spans 16 amino acids. As DNA, the CDR3 is TGTGCCAGCGCGTCCCTGGACAGCCCCACCAACACTGAAGCTTTCTTT. Amino acids: CASASLDSPTNTEAFF.

CDR3 in DNA: TGTGCCAGCCAGAGGTCCTACAATGAGCAGTTCTTC. Translating gives CASQRSYNEQFF. The chain is built from TRBV2 and TRBJ2-1; D gene unclear. Germline V gene data show CDR1 as SNHLY and CDR2 as FYNNEI. CDR3 size: 12 residues. V lost 8 bases, J lost 1 base, and 6 bases lay in between. Combining the CDR3 with reference TRBV2 and TRBJ2-1 gives the whole variable domain EPEVTQTPSHQVTQMGQEVILRCVPISNHLYFYWYRQILGQKVEFLVSFYNNEISEKSEIFDDQFSVERPDGSNFTLKIRSTKLEDSAMYFCASQRSYNEQFFGPGTRLTVL.

The chain links TRBV4-3 to TRBJ2-1; the D gene is possibly TRBD2 (6 bases). CDR3 length: 15 residues. The V end lost 1 base, the J end lost 8 bases, and 15 bases lay between the germline ends. Germline lookup yields CDR1 LGHNA and CDR2 YSLEER. The chain's CDR3 is CASSQAQRAIDEQFF. In DNA form, the CDR3 reads TGCGCCAGCAGCCAAGCCCAGCGGGCCATAGATGAGCAGTTCTTC.